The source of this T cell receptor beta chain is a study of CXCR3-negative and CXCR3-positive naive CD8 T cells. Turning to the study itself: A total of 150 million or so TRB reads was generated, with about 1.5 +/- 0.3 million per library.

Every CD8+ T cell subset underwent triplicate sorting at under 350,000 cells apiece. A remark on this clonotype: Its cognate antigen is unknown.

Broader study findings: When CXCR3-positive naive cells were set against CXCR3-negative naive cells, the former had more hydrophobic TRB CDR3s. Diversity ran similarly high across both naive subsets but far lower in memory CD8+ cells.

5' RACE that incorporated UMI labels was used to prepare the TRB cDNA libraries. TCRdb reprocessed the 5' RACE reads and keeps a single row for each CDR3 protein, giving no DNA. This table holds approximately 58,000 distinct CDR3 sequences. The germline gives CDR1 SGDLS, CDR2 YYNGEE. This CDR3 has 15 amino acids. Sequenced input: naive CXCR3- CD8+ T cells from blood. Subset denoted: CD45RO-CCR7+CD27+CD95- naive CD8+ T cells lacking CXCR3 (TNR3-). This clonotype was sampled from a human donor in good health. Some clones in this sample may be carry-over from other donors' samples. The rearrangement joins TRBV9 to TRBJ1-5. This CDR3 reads CASSAGGSSNQPQHF.